This TCR beta chain was identified during a study of blood T cell repertoires in COVID-19 (dated by TCRdb to 2020 to 2022). General notes on the study: Samples covering the acute and convalescent phases of COVID-19 were provided by collaborators in the United States, Italy and Spain. Samples were obtained from the ongoing ImmuneRACE study (first 160 participants) and from 950 to 1,500 subjects provided by 6 global collaborators. The repertoires were made available in a free public database intended to serve as a resource for research on the immune response to SARS-CoV-2. The material from the prospective study consisted of cDNA or gDNA derived from T cells, B-cell-depleted T cells, or PBMCs. Deeply sampled blood TCRbeta repertoires from subjects exposed to, actively infected with, or recovered from COVID-19 were included in the dataset. The sample metadata nearly always contained a de-identified subject ID, COVID-19 status, age in years and sex. HLA class I and class II types, where available, came from metadata supplied by the sample provider rather than from assay-based typing.

The immunoSEQ Assay, a bias-controlled multiplex PCR, was used to amplify TCRbeta CDR3 regions from genomic DNA. For the original study's pipeline: Within the assay, amplification of reference gene primers was used to estimate how many nucleated cells each sample contained. To quantify the absolute abundance of each unique TCRbeta CDR3 rearrangement, sequence reads were collapsed and filtered. Productive Simpson clonality was computed per sample as the square root of Simpson's diversity index over productive rearrangements. TCRdb mirrors the immuneACCESS table, restricted to in-frame sequences. Some clones are absent from its copies; in checked studies, under half trace to an unresolved V gene, and the reason for the others is unknown. The V and J calls and clone size were taken over from that table, and D and trimming were inferred from the DNA. Counted in this sample were around 260,000 clones; 85% to 90% of them appeared once. Jointly, the top ten make up roughly 4.9% of the sample.

V was cut back by 2 bases and J by 5 bases, leaving a gap of 7 bases between them. Reading from cysteine to phenylalanine, the CDR3 counts 13 amino acids. The read is trimmed to its CDR3 DNA, 39 bases read in frame from base 1. Sequences KGHSH (CDR1) and LQKENI (CDR2) are obtained from the germline V gene. One collaborating source in Seattle enrolled patients during active infection and followed them longitudinally through the course of disease. The collaborating institutions used their own protocols to collect whole blood in K2EDTA tubes. For TCRbeta analysis, collaborator samples were shipped as frozen whole blood, as isolated PBMCs, or as DNA extracted from either sample type. Notes on this clone: Its antigen remains undetermined. Base qualities are not provided; no much larger clone lies one nucleotide away.

Here is what the overall study found, with its caveats: The amount of clinical and demographic metadata varied by source and participant and was provided uncurated.

Material for sequencing was peripheral blood. In this chain, TRBV18 is recombined with TRBJ1-5; no D segment can be confidently identified. The TCR sequence derives from a woman aged 55-70 years with COVID-19, enrolled during active disease. For the CDR3, the sequence is CASSPTEDQPQHF. The nucleotides read TGTGCCAGCTCACCAACGGAGGATCAGCCCCAGCATTTT. The full variable domain, completed from the reference TRBV18 and TRBJ1-5 proteins outside the CDR3, reads NAGVMQNPRHLVRRRGQEARLRCSPMKGHSHVYWYRQLPEEGLKFMVYLQKENIIDESGMPKERFSAEFPKEGPSILRIQQVVRGDSAAYFCASSPTEDQPQHFGDGTRLSIL.